The rows below give T cell receptor beta chains drawn from one sample of a study of cytomegalovirus exposure and HLA in healthy donors. Profiled with immunoSEQ multiplex PCR; TCRdb holds only in-frame clones, not every one. The table has approximately 130,000 clones, around 70% seen once; the top ten hold less than 4%. Material for sequencing was PBMCs. Receptor source: a man aged 25-40 years in good health and CMV-seronegative. Both conserved end residues are part of each CDR3. A D gene is named only where the DNA matches it firmly. Clone sizes are given selectively: once, few, many, or a class where the clone is expanded.

d_call,j_call,v_call,clone_size,cdr3_aa,cdr3_nt
-,TRBJ1-2,TRBV15,-,CATSRDRGGYTF,TGTGCCACCAGCAGAGATCGAGGAGGCTACACCTTC
-,TRBJ1-4,TRBV4-3,-,CASSLGDRNLEKLFF,TGCGCCAGCAGCCTCGGCGACAGAAATCTTGAAAAACTGTTTTTT
TRBD1,TRBJ1-4,TRBV5-8,few,CASSRGQGGEKLFF,TGTGCCAGCAGCCGGGGACAGGGTGGCGAAAAACTGTTTTTT
-,TRBJ2-4,TRBV5-6,few,CASSPRGWEAKNIQYF,TGTGCCAGCAGCCCGAGGGGGTGGGAGGCCAAAAACATTCAGTACTTC
-,TRBJ1-6,TRBV6-6,-,CASSYIPHNSPLHF,TGTGCCAGCAGTTATATCCCCCATAATTCACCCCTCCACTTT
-,TRBJ2-7,TRBV7-9,-,CASSYISGTSYEQYF,TGTGCCAGCAGCTACATATCCGGGACTTCCTACGAGCAGTACTTC
-,TRBJ1-2,TRBV4-1,few,CASSQRGVSNYGYTF,TGCGCCAGCAGCCAACGGGGGGTTAGTAACTATGGCTACACCTTC
-,TRBJ1-6,TRBV6-1,-,CASSEPEFRASPLHF,TGTGCCAGCAGTGAACCGGAGTTCAGGGCTTCACCCCTCCACTTT
-,TRBJ2-2,TRBV6-5,-,CASSLSQNTGELFF,TGTGCCAGCAGTTTGAGTCAGAACACCGGGGAGCTGTTTTTT
-,TRBJ2-1,TRBV5-1,once,CASSSNVGSNNEQFF,TGCGCCAGCAGCTCCAACGTCGGGTCAAACAATGAGCAGTTCTTC
-,TRBJ1-4,TRBV30,few,CAWSLWEESEKLFF,TGTGCCTGGAGCCTCTGGGAGGAAAGTGAAAAACTGTTTTTT
TRBD1,TRBJ2-7,TRBV28,-,CASSLGQGRYEQYF,TGTGCCAGCAGTTTAGGACAGGGTCGCTACGAGCAGTACTTC
TRBD1,TRBJ1-6,TRBV30,-,CAWNTGDYNSPLHF,TGTGCCTGGAACACAGGGGATTATAATTCACCCCTCCACTTT
-,TRBJ1-1,TRBV30,-,CAWSVGDTEAFF,TGTGCCTGGAGTGTAGGGGACACTGAAGCTTTCTTT
-,TRBJ2-5,TRBV7-9,-,CASSPVGQETQYF,TGTGCCAGCAGCCCAGTTGGCCAAGAGACCCAGTACTTC
-,TRBJ1-4,TRBV28,-,CASRAPGTPGEKLFF,TGTGCCAGCAGAGCCCCCGGGACACCCGGCGAAAAACTGTTTTTT
TRBD2,TRBJ2-2,TRBV7-2,-,CASSPGTSLVGELFF,TGTGCCAGCAGCCCCGGGACTAGCCTGGTTGGGGAGCTGTTTTTT
-,TRBJ1-5,TRBV28,-,CASSTPGSRNQPQHF,TGTGCCAGCAGTACCCCAGGGTCCCGCAATCAGCCCCAGCATTTT
-,TRBJ2-3,TRBV25-1,-,CASSLGGAPPDTQYF,TGTGCCAGCTCCCTGGGCGGGGCCCCCCCAGATACGCAGTATTTT
-,TRBJ2-7,TRBV25-1,-,CASSEFDGQGYEQYF,TGTGCCAGCAGTGAATTCGATGGGCAGGGCTACGAGCAGTACTTC
-,TRBJ1-4,TRBV2,-,CASSHRARNEKLFF,TGTGCCAGTAGTCACAGGGCCCGTAATGAAAAACTGTTTTTT
TRBD1,TRBJ1-2,TRBV27,-,CASSLGQGNYGYTF,TGTGCCAGCAGTTTGGGACAGGGTAACTATGGCTACACCTTC
TRBD1,TRBJ2-7,TRBV6-5,-,CASSEGDSSYEQYF,TGTGCCAGCAGTGAAGGGGACAGCTCCTACGAGCAGTACTTC
TRBD2,TRBJ2-7,TRBV5-1,-,CASRVTSGGRNEQYF,TGCGCCAGCAGAGTCACTAGCGGAGGGAGGAACGAGCAGTACTTC